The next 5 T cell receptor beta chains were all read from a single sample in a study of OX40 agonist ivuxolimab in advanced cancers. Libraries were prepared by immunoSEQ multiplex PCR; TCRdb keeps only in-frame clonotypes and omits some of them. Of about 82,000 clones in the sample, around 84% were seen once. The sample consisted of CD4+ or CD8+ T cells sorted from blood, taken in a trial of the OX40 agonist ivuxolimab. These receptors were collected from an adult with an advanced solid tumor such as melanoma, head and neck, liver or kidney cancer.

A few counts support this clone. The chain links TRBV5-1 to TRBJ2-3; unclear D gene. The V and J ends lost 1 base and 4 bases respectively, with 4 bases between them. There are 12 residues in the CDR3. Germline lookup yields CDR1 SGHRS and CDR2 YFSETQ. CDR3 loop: CASSLRADTQYF. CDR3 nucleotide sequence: TGCGCCAGCAGCTTGCGAGCAGATACGCAGTATTTT.

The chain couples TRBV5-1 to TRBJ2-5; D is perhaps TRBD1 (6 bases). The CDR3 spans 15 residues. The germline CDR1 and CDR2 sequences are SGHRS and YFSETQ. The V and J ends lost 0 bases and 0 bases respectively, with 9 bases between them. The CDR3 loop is CASSLDGGNQETQYF. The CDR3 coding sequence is TGCGCCAGCAGCTTGGATGGGGGCAACCAAGAGACCCAGTACTTC.

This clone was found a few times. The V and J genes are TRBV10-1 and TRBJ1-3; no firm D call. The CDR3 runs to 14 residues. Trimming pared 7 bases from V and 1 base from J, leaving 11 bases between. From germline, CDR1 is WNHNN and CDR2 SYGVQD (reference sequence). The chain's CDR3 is CASTPSLSGNTIYF. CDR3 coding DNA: TGCGCCAGCACCCCCTCGTTATCTGGAAACACCATATATTTT.

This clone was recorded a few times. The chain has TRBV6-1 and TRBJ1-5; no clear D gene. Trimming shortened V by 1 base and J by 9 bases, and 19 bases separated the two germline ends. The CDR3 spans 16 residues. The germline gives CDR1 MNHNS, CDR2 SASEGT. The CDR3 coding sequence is TGTGCCAGCAGTGAAGATTTGGACCTAGGGTATCGGCCCCAGCATTTT. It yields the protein CASSEDLDLGYRPQHF.

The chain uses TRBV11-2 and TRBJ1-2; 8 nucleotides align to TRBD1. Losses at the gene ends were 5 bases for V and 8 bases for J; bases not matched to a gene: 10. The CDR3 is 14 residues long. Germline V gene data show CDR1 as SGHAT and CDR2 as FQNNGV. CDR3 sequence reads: CASSKGQALDGYTF. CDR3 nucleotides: TGTGCCAGCAGCAAGGGACAGGCGTTAGACGGCTACACCTTC.